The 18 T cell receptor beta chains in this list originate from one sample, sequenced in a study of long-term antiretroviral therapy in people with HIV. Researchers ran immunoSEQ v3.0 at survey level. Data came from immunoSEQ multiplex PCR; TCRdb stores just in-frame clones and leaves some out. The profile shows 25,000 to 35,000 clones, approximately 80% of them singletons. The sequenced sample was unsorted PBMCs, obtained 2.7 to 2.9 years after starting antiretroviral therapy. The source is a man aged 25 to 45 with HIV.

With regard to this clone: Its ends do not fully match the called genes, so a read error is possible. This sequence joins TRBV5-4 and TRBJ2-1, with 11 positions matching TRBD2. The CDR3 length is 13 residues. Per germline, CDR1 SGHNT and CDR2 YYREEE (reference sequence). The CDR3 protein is CASSVGLAVNGLF. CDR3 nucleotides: TGTGCCAGCAGCGTGGGACTAGCGGTTAATGGGCTCTTC.

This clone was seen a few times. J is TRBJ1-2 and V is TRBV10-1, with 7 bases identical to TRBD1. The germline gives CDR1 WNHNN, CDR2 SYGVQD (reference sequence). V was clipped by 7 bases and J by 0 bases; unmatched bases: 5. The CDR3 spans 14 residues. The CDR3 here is CASIGQVANYGYTF. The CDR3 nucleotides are TGCGCCAGCATCGGACAGGTAGCTAACTATGGCTACACCTTC.

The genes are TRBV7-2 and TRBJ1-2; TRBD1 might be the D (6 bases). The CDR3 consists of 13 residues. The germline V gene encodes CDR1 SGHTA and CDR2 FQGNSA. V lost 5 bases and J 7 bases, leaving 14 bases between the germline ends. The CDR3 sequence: CASSIGGARGYTF. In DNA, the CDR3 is TGTGCCAGCAGCATCGGGGGGGCTCGTGGCTACACCTTC.

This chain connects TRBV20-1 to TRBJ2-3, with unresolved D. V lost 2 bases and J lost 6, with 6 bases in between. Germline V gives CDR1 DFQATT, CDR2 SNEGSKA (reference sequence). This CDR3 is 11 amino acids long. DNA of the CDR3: TGCAGTGCTAGACTAGTTGATACGCAGTATTTT. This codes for CSARLVDTQYF.

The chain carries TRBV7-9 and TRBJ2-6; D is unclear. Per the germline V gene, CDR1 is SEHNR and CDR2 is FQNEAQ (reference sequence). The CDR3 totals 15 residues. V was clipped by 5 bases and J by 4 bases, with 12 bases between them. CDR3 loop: CASSLDSDGANVLTF. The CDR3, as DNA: TGTGCCAGCAGCCTTGACTCGGACGGGGCCAACGTCCTGACTTTC.

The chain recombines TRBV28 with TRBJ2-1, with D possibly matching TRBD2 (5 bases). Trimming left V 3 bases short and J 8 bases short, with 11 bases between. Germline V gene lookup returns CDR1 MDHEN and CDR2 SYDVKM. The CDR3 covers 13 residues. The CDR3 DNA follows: TGTGCCAGCAGTTTTCTAGCTAGGGATGAGCAGTTCTTC. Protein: CASSFLARDEQFF.

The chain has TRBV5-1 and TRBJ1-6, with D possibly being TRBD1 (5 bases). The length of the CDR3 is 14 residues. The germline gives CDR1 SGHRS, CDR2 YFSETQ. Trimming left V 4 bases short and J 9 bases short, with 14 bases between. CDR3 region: CASSERRGASPLHF. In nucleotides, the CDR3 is TGCGCCAGCAGCGAGAGAAGGGGAGCTTCACCCCTCCACTTT.

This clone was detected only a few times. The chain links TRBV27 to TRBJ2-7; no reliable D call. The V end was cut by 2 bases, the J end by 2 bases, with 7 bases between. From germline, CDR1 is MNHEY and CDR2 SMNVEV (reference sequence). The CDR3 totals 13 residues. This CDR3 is CASSLAQTYEQYF. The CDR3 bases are TGTGCCAGCAGTTTAGCCCAAACCTACGAGCAGTACTTC.

This CDR3 reads CAWSATSGTTDTQYF. The CDR3 nucleotides read TGTGCCTGGAGTGCGACTAGCGGGACCACAGATACGCAGTATTTT. The V call is TRBV30, the J call TRBJ2-3, with TRBD2 identical over 11 bases. Germline-derived CDR1 and CDR2 are GTSNPN and SVGIG (reference sequence). The J segment lost 2 bases and the V segment lost 1 base, leaving 2 bases of the junction unmatched. The CDR3 consists of 15 residues.

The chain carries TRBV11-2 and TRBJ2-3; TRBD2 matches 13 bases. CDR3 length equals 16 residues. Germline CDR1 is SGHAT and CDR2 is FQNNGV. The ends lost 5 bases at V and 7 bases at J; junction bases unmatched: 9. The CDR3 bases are TGTGCCAGCAGCCACTCCACTAGCGGGGGGGCTTATACGCAGTATTTT. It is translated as CASSHSTSGGAYTQYF.

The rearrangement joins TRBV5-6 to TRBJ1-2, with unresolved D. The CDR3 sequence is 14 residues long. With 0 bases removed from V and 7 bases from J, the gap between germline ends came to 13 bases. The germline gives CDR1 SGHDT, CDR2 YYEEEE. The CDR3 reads CASSLGGYGFGYTF. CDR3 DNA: TGTGCCAGCAGCTTGGGAGGTTACGGCTTTGGCTACACCTTC.

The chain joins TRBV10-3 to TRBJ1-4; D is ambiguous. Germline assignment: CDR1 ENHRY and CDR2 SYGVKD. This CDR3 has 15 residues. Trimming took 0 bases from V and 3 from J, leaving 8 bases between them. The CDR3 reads CAISESGQPNEKLFF. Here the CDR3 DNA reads TGTGCCATCAGTGAGTCTGGGCAGCCTAATGAAAAACTGTTTTTT.

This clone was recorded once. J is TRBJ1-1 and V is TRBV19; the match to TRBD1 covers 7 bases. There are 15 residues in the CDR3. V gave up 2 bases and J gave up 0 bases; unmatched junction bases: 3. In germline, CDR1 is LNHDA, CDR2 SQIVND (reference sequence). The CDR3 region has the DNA TGTGCCAGTAGTATACAGGGGGTAGTGAACACTGAAGCTTTCTTT. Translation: CASSIQGVVNTEAFF.

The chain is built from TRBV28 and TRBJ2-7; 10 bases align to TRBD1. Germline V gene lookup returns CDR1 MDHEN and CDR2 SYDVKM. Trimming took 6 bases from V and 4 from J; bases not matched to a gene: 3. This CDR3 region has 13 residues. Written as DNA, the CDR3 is TGTGCCAGCAGCCGGGGACAGGGGTACGAGCAGTACTTC. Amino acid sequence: CASSRGQGYEQYF.

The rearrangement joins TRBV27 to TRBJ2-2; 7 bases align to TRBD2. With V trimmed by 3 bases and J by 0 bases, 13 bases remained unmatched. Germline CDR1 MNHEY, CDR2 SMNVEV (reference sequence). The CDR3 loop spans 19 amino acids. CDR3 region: CASSFPPSDGLANTGELFF. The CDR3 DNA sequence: TGTGCCAGCAGTTTTCCCCCTTCCGACGGACTAGCGAACACCGGGGAGCTGTTTTTT.

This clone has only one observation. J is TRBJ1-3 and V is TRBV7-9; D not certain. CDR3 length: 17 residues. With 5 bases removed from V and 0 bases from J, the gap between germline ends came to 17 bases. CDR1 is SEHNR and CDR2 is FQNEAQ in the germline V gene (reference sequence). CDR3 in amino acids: CASSDLVGSSSGNTIYF. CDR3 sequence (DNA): TGTGCCAGCAGCGACCTAGTAGGGAGTAGCTCTGGAAACACCATATATTTT.

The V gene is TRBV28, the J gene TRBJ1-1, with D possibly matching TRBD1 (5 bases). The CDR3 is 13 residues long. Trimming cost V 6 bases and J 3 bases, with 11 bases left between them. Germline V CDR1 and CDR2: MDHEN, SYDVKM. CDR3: CASRTRDYTEAFF. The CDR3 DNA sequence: TGTGCCAGCAGGACCAGGGATTACACTGAAGCTTTCTTT. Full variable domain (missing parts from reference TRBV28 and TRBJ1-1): DVKVTQSSRYLVKRTGEKVFLECVQDMDHENMFWYRQDPGLGLRLIYFSYDVKMKEKGDIPEGYSVSREKKERFSLILESASTNQTSMYLCASRTRDYTEAFFGQGTRLTVV.

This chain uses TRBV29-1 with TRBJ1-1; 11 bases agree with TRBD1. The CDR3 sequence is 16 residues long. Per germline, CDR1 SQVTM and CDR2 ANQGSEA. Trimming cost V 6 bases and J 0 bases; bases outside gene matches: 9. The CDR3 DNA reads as TGCAGCGTGCCCGGCGCGGGACAGGGGGTGAACACTGAAGCTTTCTTT. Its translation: CSVPGAGQGVNTEAFF.